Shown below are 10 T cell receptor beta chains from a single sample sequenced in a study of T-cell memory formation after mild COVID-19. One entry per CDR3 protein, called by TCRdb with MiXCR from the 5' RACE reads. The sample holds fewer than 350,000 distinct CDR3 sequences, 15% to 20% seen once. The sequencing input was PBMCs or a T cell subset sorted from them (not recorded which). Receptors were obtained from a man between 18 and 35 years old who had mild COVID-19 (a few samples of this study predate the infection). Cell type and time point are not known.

Written as DNA, the CDR3 is TGTGCCTGGAGGCACACCGGTAGTGGCGGCTACACCTTC. It yields the protein CAWRHTGSGGYTF. V gene TRBV30 combines with J gene TRBJ1-2; D unclear. The germline gives CDR1 GTSNPN, CDR2 SVGIG (reference sequence). Trimming removed 3 bases from V and 8 bases from J, with 16 bases in between. This CDR3 spans 13 amino acids. The full variable domain, in which reference TRBV30 and TRBJ1-2 provide the parts outside the CDR3, is SQTIHQWPATLVQPVGSPLSLECTVEGTSNPNLYWYRQAAGRGLQLLFYSVGIGQISSEVPQNLSASRPQDRQFILSSKKLLLSDSGFYLCAWRHTGSGGYTFGSGTRLTVV.

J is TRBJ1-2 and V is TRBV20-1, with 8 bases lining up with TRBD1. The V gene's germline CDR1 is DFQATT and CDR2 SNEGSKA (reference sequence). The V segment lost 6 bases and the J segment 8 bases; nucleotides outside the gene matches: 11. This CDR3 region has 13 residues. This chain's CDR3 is CSAENQGANGYTF. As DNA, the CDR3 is TGCAGTGCCGAAAACCAGGGGGCTAACGGCTACACCTTC.

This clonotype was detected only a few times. For the CDR3, the DNA is TGTGCCAGCAGTCTACTCCTAACAGATACGCAGTATTTT. Its protein is CASSLLLTDTQYF. The chain combines TRBV7-3 with TRBJ2-3; no definite D call. The CDR3 covers 13 residues. The germline V gene encodes CDR1 SGHTA and CDR2 FQGTGA. Between the trimmed V and J ends, which lost 6 bases and 3 bases, there was a span of 10 bases.

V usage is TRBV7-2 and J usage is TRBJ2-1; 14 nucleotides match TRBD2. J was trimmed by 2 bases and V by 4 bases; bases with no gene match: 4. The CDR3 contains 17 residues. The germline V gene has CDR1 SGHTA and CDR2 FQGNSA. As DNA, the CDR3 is TGTGCCAGCAGCTCAGCGGGACTAGCGGGGGCCTACAATGAGCAGTTCTTC. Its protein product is CASSSAGLAGAYNEQFF.

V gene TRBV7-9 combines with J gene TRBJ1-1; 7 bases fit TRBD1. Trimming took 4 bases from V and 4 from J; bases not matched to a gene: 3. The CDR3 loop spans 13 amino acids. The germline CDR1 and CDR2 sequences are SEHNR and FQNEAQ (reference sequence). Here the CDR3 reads CASSSWTGTEAFF. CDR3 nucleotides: TGTGCCAGCAGCTCGTGGACAGGCACTGAAGCTTTCTTT.

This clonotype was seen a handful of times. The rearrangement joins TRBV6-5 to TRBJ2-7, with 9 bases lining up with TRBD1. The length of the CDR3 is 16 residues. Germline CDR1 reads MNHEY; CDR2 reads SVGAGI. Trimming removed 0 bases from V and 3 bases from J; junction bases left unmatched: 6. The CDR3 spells CASSYSMGQGNYEQYF. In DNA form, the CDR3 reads TGTGCCAGCAGTTACTCGATGGGACAGGGAAACTACGAGCAGTACTTC.

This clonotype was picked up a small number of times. For the CDR3, the DNA is TGTGCCACCAGTCTAGGGGCCACCTACAATGAGCAGTTCTTC. Amino acid sequence: CATSLGATYNEQFF. The genes are TRBV15 and TRBJ2-1; perhaps TRBD1 as D (5 bases). The germline V gene has CDR1 LNHNV and CDR2 YYDKDF (reference sequence). V lost 6 bases and J 2 bases, leaving 11 bases between the germline ends. This CDR3 spans 14 amino acids.

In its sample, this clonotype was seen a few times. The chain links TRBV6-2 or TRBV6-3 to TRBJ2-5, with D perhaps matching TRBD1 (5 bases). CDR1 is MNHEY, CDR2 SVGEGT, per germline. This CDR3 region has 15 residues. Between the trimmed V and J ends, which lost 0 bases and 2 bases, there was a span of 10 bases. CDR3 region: CASSYSTANQETQYF. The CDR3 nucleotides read TGTGCCAGCAGTTACTCGACAGCGAATCAAGAGACCCAGTACTTC.

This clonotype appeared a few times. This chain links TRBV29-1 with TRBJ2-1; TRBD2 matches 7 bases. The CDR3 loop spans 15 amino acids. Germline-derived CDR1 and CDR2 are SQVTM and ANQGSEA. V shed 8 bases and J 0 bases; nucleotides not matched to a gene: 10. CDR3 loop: CSIGGGDGSYNEQFF. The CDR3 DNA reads TGCAGCATCGGGGGAGGGGACGGCTCCTACAATGAGCAGTTCTTC.

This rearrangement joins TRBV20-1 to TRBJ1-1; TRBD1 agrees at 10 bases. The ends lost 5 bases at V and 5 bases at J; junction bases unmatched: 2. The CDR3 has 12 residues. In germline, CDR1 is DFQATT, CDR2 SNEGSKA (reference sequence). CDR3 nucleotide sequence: TGCAGTGCTGACAGGGGGCAGACTGAAGCTTTCTTT. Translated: CSADRGQTEAFF.